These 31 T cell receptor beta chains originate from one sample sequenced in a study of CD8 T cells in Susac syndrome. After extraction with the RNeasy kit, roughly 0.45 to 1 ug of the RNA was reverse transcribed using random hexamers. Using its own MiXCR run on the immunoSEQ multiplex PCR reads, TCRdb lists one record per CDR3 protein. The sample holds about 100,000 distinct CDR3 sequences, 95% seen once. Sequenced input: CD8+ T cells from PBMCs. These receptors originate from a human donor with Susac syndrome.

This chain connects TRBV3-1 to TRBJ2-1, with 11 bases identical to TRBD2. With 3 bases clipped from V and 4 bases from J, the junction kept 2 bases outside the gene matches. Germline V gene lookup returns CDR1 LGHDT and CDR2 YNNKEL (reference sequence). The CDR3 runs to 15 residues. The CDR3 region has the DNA TGTGCCAGCAGCCAGACTAGCGGGATTTACAATGAGCAGTTCTTC. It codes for CASSQTSGIYNEQFF.

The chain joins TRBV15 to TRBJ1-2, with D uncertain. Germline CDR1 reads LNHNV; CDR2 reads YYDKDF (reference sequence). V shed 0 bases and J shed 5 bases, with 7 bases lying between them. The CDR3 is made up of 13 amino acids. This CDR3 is CATSRDLLYGYTF. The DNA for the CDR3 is TGTGCCACCAGCAGAGACCTCCTTTATGGCTACACCTTC.

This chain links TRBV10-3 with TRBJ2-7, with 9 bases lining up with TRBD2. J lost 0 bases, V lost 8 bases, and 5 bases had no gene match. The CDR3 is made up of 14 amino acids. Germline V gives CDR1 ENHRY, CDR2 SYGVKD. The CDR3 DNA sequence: TGTGCCATCGCGACTAGCGGACTCTCCTACGAGCAGTACTTC. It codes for CAIATSGLSYEQYF.

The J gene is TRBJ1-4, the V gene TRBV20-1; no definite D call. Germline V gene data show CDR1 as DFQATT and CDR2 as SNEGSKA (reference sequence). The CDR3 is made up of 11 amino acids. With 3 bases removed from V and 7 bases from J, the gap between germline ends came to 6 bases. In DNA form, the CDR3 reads TGCAGTGCTAGTAGAGGTGAAAAACTGTTTTTT. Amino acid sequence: CSASRGEKLFF.

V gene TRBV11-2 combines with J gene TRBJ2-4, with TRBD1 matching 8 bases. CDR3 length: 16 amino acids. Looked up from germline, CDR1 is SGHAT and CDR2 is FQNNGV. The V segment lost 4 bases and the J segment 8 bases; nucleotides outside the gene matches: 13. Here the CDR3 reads CASSSYRQGRLDIQYF. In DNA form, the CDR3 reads TGTGCCAGCAGCTCTTACAGACAGGGGCGGTTGGACATTCAGTACTTC.

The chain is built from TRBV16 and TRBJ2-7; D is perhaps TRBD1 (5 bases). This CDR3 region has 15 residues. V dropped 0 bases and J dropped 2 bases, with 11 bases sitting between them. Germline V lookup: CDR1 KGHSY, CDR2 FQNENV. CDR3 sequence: CASSQSGYRPYEQYF. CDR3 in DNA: TGTGCCAGCAGCCAATCCGGCTACAGGCCCTACGAGCAGTACTTC.

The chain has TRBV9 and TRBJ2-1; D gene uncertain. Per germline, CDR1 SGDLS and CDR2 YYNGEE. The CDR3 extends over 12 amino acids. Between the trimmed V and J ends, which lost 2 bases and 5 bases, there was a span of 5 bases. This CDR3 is CASSVYDNEQFF. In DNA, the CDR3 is TGTGCCAGCAGCGTGTATGACAATGAGCAGTTCTTC.

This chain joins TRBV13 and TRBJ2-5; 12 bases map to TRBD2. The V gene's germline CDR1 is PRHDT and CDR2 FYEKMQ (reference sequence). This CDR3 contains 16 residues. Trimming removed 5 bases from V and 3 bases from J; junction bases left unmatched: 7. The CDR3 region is CASSLPTSGGKETQYF. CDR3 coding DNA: TGTGCCAGCAGCCTCCCGACTAGCGGGGGCAAAGAGACCCAGTACTTC.

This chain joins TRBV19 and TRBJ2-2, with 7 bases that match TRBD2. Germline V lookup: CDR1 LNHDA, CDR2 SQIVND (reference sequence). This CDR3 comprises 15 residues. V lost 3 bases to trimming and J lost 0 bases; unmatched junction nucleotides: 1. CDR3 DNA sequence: TGTGCCAGTAGTATGGGAGGGCCGAACACCGGGGAGCTGTTTTTT. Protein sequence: CASSMGGPNTGELFF.

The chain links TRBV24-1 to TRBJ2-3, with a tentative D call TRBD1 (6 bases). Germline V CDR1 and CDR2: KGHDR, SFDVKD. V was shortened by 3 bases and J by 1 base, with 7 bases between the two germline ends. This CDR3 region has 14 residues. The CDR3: CATSDRTGTDTQYF. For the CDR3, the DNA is TGTGCCACCAGTGATCGGACAGGCACAGATACGCAGTATTTT.

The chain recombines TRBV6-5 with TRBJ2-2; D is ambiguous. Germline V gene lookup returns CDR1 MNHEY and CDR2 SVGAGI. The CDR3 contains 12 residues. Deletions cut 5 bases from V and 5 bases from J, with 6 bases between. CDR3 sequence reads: CASSRSTGELFF. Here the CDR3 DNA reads TGTGCCAGCAGTCGTTCGACCGGGGAGCTGTTTTTT.

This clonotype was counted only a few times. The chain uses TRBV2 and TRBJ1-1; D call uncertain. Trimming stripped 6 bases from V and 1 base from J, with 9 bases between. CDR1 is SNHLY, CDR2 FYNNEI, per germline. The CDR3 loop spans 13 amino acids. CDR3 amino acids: CASRGIRNTEAFF. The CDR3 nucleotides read TGTGCCAGCAGGGGAATCAGGAACACTGAAGCTTTCTTT.

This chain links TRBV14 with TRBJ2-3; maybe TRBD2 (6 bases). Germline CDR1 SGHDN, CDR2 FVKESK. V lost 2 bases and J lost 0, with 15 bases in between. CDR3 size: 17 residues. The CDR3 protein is CASSQRASATSTDTQYF. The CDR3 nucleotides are TGTGCCAGCAGCCAACGAGCTAGCGCGACTAGCACAGATACGCAGTATTTT.

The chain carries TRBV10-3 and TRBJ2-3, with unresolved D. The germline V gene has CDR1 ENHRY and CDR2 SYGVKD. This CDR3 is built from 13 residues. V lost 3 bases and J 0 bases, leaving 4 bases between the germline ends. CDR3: CAISDGSTDTQYF. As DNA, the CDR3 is TGTGCCATCAGTGACGGCAGCACAGATACGCAGTATTTT.

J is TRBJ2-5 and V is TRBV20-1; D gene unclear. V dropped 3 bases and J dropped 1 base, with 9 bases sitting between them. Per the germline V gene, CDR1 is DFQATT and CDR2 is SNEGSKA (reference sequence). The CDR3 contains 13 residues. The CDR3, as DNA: TGCAGTGCTAGGGTAGGAAGCCAAGAGACCCAGTACTTC. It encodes CSARVGSQETQYF.

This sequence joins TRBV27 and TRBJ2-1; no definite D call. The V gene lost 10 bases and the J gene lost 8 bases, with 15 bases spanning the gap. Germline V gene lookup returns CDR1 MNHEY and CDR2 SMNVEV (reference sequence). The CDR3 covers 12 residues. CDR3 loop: CATVAKGDEQFF. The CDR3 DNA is TGTGCCACAGTGGCTAAGGGCGATGAGCAGTTCTTC.

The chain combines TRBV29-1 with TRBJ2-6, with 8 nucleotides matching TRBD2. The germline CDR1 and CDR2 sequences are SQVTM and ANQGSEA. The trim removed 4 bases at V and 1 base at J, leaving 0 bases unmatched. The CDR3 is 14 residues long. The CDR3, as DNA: TGCAGCGTTGGACTAGCGTCTGGGGCCAACGTCCTGACTTTC. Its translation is CSVGLASGANVLTF.

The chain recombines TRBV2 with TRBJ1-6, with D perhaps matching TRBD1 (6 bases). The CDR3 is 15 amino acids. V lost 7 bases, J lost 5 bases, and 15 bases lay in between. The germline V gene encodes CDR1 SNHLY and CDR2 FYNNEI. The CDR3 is CASKRDNFDNSPLHF. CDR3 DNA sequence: TGTGCCAGCAAAAGGGACAATTTCGATAATTCACCCCTCCACTTT.

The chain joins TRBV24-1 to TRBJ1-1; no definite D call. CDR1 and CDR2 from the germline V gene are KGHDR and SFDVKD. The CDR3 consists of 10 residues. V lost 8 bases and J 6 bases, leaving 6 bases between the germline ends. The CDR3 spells CATTTPEAFF. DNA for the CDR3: TGTGCCACCACGACCCCTGAAGCTTTCTTT.

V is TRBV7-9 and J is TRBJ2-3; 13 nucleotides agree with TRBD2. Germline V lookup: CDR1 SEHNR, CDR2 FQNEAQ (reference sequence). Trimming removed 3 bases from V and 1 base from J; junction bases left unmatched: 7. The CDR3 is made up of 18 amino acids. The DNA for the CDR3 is TGTGCCAGCAGCTTGGGGACTAGCGGGACGATCGGCACAGATACGCAGTATTTT. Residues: CASSLGTSGTIGTDTQYF.

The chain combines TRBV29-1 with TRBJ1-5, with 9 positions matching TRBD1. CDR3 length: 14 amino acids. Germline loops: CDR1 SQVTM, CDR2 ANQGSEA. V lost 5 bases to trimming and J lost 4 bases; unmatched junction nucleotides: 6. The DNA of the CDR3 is TGCAGCGTTCTTACAGGGGGCGCGAATCAGCCCCAGCATTTT. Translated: CSVLTGGANQPQHF.

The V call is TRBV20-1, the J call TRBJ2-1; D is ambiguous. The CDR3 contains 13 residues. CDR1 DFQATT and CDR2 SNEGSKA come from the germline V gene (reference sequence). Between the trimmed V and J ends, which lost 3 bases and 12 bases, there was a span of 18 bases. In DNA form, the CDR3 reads TGCAGTGCTAGCCTATCTTCCGCAGCATTGCAGTTCTTC. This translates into CSASLSSAALQFF.

The CDR3 protein is CASSGGFRGGTPSREQFF. CDR3 in DNA: TGTGCCAGCAGTGGAGGTTTTAGAGGCGGGACTCCCTCCCGCGAGCAGTTCTTC. The rearrangement links TRBV25-1 to TRBJ2-1; possibly TRBD2 for D (6 bases). Germline V CDR1 and CDR2: MGHDK, SYGVNS. V was trimmed by 4 bases and J by 10 bases, leaving 29 bases between them. The CDR3 runs to 18 residues.

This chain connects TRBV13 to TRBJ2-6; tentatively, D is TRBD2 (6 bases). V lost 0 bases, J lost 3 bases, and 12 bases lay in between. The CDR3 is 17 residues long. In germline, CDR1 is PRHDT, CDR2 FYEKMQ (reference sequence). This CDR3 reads CASSLGLGGFGANVLTF. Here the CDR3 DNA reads TGTGCCAGCAGCTTAGGCCTGGGGGGATTTGGGGCCAACGTCCTGACTTTC.

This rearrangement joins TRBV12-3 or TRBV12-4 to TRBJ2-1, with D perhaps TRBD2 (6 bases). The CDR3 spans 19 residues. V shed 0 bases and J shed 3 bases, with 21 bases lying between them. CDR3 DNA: TGTGCCAGCAGTTTAGCGAAGGTCGGGAGCGGGCGGGACTACAATGAGCAGTTCTTC. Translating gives CASSLAKVGSGRDYNEQFF.

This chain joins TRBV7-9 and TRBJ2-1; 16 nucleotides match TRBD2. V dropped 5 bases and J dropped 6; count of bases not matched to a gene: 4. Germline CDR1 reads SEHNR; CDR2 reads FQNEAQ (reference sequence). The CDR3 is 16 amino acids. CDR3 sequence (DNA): TGTGCCAGCAGCGGGACTAGCGGGAGGGAAGGCAATGAGCAGTTCTTC. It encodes CASSGTSGREGNEQFF.

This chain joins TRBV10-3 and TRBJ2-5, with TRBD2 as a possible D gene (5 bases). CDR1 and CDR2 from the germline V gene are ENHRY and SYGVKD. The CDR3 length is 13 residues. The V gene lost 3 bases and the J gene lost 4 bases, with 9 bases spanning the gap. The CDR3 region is CAISELGVETQYF. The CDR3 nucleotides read TGTGCCATCAGTGAACTCGGGGTAGAGACCCAGTACTTC.

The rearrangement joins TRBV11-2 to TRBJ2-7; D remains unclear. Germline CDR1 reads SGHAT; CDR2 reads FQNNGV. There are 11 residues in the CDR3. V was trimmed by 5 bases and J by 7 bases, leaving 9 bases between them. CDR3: CASSPLGEQYF. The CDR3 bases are TGTGCCAGCAGCCCGTTGGGAGAGCAGTACTTC.

In DNA, the CDR3 is TGTGCCAGCAGCTTAGGGTTGGCTACCAATGAGCAGTTCTTC. Protein product: CASSLGLATNEQFF. The V and J genes are TRBV7-2 and TRBJ2-1; D is undetermined. This CDR3 is 14 amino acids long. The ends were cut back, 1 base at V and 6 bases at J, with 10 bases in the middle. CDR1 and CDR2 (germline): SGHTA, FQGNSA.

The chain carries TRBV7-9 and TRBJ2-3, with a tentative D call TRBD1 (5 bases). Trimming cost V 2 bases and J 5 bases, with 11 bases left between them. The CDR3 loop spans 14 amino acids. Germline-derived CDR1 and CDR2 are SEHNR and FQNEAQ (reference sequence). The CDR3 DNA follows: TGTGCCAGCAGCTTACGTCAGGGAAAAGATACGCAGTATTTT. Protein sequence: CASSLRQGKDTQYF. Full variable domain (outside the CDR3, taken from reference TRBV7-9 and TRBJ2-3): DTGVSQNPRHKITKRGQNVTFRCDPISEHNRLYWYRQTLGQGPEFLTYFQNEAQLEKSRLLSDRFSAERPKGSFSTLEIQRTEQGDSAMYLCASSLRQGKDTQYFGPGTRLTVL.

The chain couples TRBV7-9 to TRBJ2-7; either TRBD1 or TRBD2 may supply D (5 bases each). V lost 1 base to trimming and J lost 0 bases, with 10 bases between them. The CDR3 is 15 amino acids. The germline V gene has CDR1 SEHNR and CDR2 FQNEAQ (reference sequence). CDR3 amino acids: CASSLDGTSSYEQYF. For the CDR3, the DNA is TGTGCCAGCAGCTTAGATGGGACGAGCTCCTACGAGCAGTACTTC.